This T cell receptor beta chain was retrieved from a study of Graves' ophthalmopathy and Graves' hyperthyroidism. The CDR3 covers 15 residues. Germline assignment: CDR1 MDHEN and CDR2 SYDVKM. V lost 5 bases to trimming and J lost 2 bases, with 13 bases between them. Diagnosis used clinical symptoms, serum thyroxine, TRAb, thyroid ultrasound and orbital computed tomography. Notes on the study in general: The blood repertoire also included most expanded thyroid clonotypes above 0.001 frequency. From stable hyperthyroidism, ophthalmopathy was separated by a 13-signature model with 85% to 90% sensitivity and about 81% specificity.

A word on this clonotype: Its target is not known.

Amplification of TCR beta CDR3 regions used RNA transcripts. An opening RT-PCR round employed HTBI primers and preceded a second-round multiplex PCR. TCRdb re-called the multiplex PCR reads with MiXCR, one entry per CDR3 protein. The table has approximately 210,000 distinct CDR3 sequences, over 25% seen once. Sequencing was carried out using peripheral blood. The sequence was collected from a man between 50 and 59 years old with Graves' ophthalmopathy. The rearrangement links TRBV28 to TRBJ1-3; D gene unclear. DNA for the CDR3: TGTGCCAGCAGTCCCCCCACATGGCCTGGAAACACCATATATTTT. It translates to CASSPPTWPGNTIYF.